This is a list of T cell receptor beta chains from one sample in a study of cytomegalovirus exposure and HLA in healthy donors. TCRdb keeps only in-frame clones here, not all; method: immunoSEQ multiplex PCR. In the table there are about 120,000 clones, roughly 95% of which are singletons. Sample: PBMCs. The receptors shown here come from a man younger than 30 in good health and CMV-seronegative. Each CDR3 is given with its conserved first and last residue. D genes are given only for firm matches. Clone size is stated in some rows and not others, as once, few, many or a class when expanded.

TRBV6-6	.	.	TRBJ1-2	TGTGCCAGCAGTTACGGGGTTTCGGGGTCCTATGGCTACACCTTC	CASSYGVSGSYGYTF
TRBV5-8	.	.	TRBJ2-1	TGTGCCTCCCTTAGAGGAGTTAGTTCCTACAATGAGCAGTTCTTC	CASLRGVSSYNEQFF
TRBV7-2	once	.	TRBJ1-1	TGTGCCAGCAGCTTACCAGGACGGGGGAACACTGAAGCTTTCTTT	CASSLPGRGNTEAFF
TRBV28	.	.	TRBJ2-5	TGTGCCAGCGCCATGGTGAGGGCGCCAAGGTCCCAAGAGACCCAGTACTTC	CASAMVRAPRSQETQYF
TRBV10-3	.	TRBD2	TRBJ2-7	TGTGCCATCAGCGGGGGGGTGGTCGAGCAGTACTTC	CAISGGVVEQYF
TRBV5-5	.	.	TRBJ2-1	TGTGCCAGCAGCGAGGGACTTAGCAATGAGCAGTTCTTC	CASSEGLSNEQFF
TRBV27	.	.	TRBJ2-1	TGTGCCAGCAGGCCCGCGGGGGCGAACAATGAGCAGTTCTTC	CASRPAGANNEQFF
TRBV4-1	.	.	TRBJ2-3	TGCGCCAGCAGCCCGGGCAGGGGCACAGATACGCAGTATTTT	CASSPGRGTDTQYF
TRBV11-3	.	TRBD1	TRBJ1-2	TGTGCCAGCAGCTCAGGGGGTGACTATGGCTACACCTTC	CASSSGGDYGYTF
TRBV10-3	.	.	TRBJ2-7	TGTGCCATCAGTCCAGAGGGAGGCTCCTACGAGCAGTACTTC	CAISPEGGSYEQYF
TRBV5-6	.	.	TRBJ2-7	TGTGCCAGCAGCTGGACGGGGGACCGATCCTACGAGCAGTACTTC	CASSWTGDRSYEQYF
TRBV7-6	.	.	TRBJ2-1	TGTGCCAGCAGCTTCTCAGGGGTTGAGCAGTTCTTC	CASSFSGVEQFF
TRBV29-1	.	TRBD1	TRBJ1-5	TGCAGCGTGATGGACAGGGGCGGCAATCAGCCCCAGCATTTT	CSVMDRGGNQPQHF
TRBV23-1	.	TRBD2	TRBJ2-1	TGCGCCGGGGGGGATTCGGGATTATTTTTCTTC	CAGGDSGLFFF
TRBV4-3	once	TRBD1	TRBJ1-2	TGCGCCAGCAGCCCGGGGACAGGGGTTTGGGGCTACACCTTC	CASSPGTGVWGYTF
TRBV6-5	.	.	TRBJ2-1	TGTGCCAGCAGCAGTAGCCGAGGGCTTCTTGGGGAGCAGTTCTTC	CASSSSRGLLGEQFF